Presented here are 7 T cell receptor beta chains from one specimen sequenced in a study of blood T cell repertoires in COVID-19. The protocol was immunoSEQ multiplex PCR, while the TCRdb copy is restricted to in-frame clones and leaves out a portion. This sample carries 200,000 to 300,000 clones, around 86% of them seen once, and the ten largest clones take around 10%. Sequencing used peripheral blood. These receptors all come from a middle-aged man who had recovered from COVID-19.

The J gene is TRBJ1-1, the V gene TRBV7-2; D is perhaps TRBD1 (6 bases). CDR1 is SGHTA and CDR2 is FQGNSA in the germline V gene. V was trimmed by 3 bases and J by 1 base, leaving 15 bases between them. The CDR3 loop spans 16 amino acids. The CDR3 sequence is CASSFSTGTRNTEAFF. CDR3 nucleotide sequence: TGTGCCAGCAGCTTTTCTACCGGGACAAGGAACACTGAAGCTTTCTTT.

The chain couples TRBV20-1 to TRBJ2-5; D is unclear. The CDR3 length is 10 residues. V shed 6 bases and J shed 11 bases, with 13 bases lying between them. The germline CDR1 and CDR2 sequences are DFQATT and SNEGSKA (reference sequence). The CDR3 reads CSARFVSQYF. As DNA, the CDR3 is TGCAGTGCGCGGTTTGTATCGCAGTACTTC.

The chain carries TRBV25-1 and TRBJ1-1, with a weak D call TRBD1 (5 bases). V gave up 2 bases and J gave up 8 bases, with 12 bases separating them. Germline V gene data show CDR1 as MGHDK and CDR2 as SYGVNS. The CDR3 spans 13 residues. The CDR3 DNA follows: TGTGCCAGCAGTGAAGTGTTCAGGGTCGAAGCTTTCTTT. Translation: CASSEVFRVEAFF.

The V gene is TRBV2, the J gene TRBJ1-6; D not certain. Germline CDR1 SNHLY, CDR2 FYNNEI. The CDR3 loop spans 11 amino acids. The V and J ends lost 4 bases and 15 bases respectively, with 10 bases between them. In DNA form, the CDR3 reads TGTGCCAGCAGTGCCCGCGAACTCCTCCACTTT. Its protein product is CASSARELLHF.

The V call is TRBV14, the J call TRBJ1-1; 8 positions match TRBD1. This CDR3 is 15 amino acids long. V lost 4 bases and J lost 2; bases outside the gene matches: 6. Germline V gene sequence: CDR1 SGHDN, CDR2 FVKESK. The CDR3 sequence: CASSLRDRPNTEAFF. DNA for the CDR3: TGTGCCAGCAGCCTTAGGGACAGGCCAAACACTGAAGCTTTCTTT.

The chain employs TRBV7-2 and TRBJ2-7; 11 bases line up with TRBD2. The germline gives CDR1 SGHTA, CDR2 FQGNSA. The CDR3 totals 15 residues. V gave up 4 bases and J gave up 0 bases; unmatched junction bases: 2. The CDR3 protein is CASSSGLAASYEQYF. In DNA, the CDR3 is TGTGCCAGCAGCTCGGGACTAGCGGCCTCCTACGAGCAGTACTTC. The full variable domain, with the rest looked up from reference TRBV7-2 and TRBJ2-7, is GAGVSQSPSNKVTEKGKDVELRCDPISGHTALYWYRQSLGQGLEFLIYFQGNSAPDKSGLPSDRFSAERTGGSVSTLTIQRTQQEDSAVYLCASSSGLAASYEQYFGPGTRLTVT.

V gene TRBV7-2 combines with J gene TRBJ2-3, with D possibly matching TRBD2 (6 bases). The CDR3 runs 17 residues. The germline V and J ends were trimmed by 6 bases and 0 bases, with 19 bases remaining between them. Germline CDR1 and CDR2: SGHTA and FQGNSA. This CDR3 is CASSARRGLSSTDTQYF. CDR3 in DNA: TGTGCCAGCAGTGCAAGGCGGGGCCTGTCTAGCACAGATACGCAGTATTTT.